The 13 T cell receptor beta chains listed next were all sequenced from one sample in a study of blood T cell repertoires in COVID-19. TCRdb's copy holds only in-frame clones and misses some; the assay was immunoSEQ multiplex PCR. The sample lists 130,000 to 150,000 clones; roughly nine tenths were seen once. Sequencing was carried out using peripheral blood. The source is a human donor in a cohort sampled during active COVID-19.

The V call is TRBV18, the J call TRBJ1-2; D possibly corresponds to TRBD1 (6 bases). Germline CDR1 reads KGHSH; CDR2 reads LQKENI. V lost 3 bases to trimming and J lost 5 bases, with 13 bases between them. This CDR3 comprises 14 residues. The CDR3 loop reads CASSPANTGYGYTF. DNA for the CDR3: TGTGCCAGCTCACCTGCGAATACAGGGTATGGCTACACCTTC.

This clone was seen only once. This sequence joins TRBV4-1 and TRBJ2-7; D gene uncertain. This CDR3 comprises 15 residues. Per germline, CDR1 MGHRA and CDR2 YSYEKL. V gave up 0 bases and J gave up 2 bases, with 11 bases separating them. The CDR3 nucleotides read TGCGCCAGCAGCCAAGATCAACACCTCGCCTACGAGCAGTACTTC. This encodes CASSQDQHLAYEQYF.

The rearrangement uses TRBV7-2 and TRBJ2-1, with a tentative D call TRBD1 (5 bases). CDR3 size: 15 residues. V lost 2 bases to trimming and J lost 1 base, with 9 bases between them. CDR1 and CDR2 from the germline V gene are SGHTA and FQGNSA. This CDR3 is CASSLNKGSYNEQFF. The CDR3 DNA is TGTGCCAGCAGCTTAAACAAGGGGTCCTACAATGAGCAGTTCTTC.

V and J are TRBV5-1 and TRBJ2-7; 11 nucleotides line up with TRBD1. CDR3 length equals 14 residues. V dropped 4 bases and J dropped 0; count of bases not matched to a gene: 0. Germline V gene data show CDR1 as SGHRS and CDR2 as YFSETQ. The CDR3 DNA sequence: TGCGCCAGCAGCGGACAGGGGGCCTCCTACGAGCAGTACTTC. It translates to CASSGQGASYEQYF.

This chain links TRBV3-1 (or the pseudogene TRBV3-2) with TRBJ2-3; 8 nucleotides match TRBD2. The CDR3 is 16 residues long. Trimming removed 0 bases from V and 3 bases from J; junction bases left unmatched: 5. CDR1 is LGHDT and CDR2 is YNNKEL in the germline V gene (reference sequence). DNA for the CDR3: TGTGCCAGCAGCCAAGATCTCGGGGGGGCAACAGATACGCAGTATTTT. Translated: CASSQDLGGATDTQYF.

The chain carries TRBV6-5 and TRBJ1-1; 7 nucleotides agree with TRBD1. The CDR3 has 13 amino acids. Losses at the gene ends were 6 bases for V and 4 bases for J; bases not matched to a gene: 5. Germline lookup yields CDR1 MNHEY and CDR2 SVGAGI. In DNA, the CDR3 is TGTGCCAGCAGCGCAGGGGGGACCACTGAAGCTTTCTTT. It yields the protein CASSAGGTTEAFF.

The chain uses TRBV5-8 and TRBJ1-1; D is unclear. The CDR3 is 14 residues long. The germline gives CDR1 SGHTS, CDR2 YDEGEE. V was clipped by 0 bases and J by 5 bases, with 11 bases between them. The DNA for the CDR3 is TGTGCCAGCAGCTTGGTTGGAGGTCGGACTGAAGCTTTCTTT. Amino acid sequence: CASSLVGGRTEAFF.

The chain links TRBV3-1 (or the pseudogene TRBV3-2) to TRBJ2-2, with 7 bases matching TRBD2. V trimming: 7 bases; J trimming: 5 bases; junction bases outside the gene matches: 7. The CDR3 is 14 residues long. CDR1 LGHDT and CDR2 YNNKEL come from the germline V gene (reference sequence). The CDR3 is CASTRLAGTGELFF. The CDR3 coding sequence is TGTGCCAGCACCCGACTAGCTGGAACCGGGGAGCTGTTTTTT.

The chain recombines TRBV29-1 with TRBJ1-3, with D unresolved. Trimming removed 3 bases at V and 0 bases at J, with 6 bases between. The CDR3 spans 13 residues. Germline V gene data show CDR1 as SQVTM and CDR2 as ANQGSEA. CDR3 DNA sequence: TGCAGCGTTGATTCCGGCTCTGGAAACACCATATATTTT. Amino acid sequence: CSVDSGSGNTIYF.

The CDR3 loop reads CAWSRGQGGYNEQFF. CDR3 bases: TGTGCCTGGTCCCGTGGGCAGGGCGGCTACAATGAGCAGTTCTTC. J is TRBJ2-1 and V is TRBV30, with D possibly TRBD1 on 5 matching bases. The CDR3 totals 15 residues. Germline V gene lookup returns CDR1 GTSNPN and CDR2 SVGIG (reference sequence). The germline V and J ends were trimmed by 5 bases and 3 bases, with 17 bases remaining between them. Full variable domain (outside the CDR3, taken from reference TRBV30 and TRBJ2-1): SQTIHQWPATLVQPVGSPLSLECTVEGTSNPNLYWYRQAAGRGLQLLFYSVGIGQISSEVPQNLSASRPQDRQFILSSKKLLLSDSGFYLCAWSRGQGGYNEQFFGPGTRLTVL.

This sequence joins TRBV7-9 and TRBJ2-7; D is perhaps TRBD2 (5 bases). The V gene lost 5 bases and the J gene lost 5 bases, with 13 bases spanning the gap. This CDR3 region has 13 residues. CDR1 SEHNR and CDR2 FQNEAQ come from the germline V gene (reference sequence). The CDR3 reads CASSLRGNDEQYF. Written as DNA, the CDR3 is TGTGCCAGCAGCCTCCGGGGTAACGACGAGCAGTACTTC.

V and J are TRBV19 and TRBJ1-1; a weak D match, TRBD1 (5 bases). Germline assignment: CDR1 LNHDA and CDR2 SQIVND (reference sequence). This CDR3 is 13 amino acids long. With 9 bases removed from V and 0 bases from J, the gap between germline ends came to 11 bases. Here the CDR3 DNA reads TGTGCCAGGGGGCTCGGCTTGAACACTGAAGCTTTCTTT. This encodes CARGLGLNTEAFF.

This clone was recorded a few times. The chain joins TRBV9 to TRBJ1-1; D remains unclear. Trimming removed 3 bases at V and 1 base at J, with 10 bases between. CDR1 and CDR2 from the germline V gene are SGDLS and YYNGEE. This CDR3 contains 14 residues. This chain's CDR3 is CASSGYQKNTEAFF. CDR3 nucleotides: TGTGCCAGCAGCGGATATCAGAAGAACACTGAAGCTTTCTTT. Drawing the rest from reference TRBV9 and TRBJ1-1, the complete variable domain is DSGVTQTPKHLITATGQRVTLRCSPRSGDLSVYWYQQSLDQGLQFLIQYYNGEERAKGNILERFSAQQFPDLHSELNLSSLELGDSALYFCASSGYQKNTEAFFGQGTRLTVV.